This TCR beta chain derives from a study of blood T cells in healthy people across ages. For the second PCR, which ran for roughly 7 to 11 cycles, a sample-barcoded 5' primer and a J-beta primer mix were used. All samples yielded 3 million or more CDR3-containing paired-end reads. TCRdb ran MiXCR on the 5' RACE reads and lists one entry per CDR3 protein. Here the sample spans about 1.4 million distinct CDR3 sequences, around 55% being singletons. The CDR3 covers 18 residues. Germline V CDR1 and CDR2: MNHEY, SMNVEV (reference sequence). Isolation per sample recovered at least 7 million PBMCs. This chain joins TRBV27 and TRBJ2-1; 12 nucleotides agree with TRBD2. The end of the DNA fits TRBJ2-7 better, so the J call may be wrong. Sample: blood. The TCR was taken from a man aged 18 to 30 in good health. In DNA form, the CDR3 reads TGTGCCAGCAGTTTATATCCCGCTAGCGGGGGGGGGAACAATGAGCAGTACTTC. As protein: CASSLYPASGGGNNEQYF.